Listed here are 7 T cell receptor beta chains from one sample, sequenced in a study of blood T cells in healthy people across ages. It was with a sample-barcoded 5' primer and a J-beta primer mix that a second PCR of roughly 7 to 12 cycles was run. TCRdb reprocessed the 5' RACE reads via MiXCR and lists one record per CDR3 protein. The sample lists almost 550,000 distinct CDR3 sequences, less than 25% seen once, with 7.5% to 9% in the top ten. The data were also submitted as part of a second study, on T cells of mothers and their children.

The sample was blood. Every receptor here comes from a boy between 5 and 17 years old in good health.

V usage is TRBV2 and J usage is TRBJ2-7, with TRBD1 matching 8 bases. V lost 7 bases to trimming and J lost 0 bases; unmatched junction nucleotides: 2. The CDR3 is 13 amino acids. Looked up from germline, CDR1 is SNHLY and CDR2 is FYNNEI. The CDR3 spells CASNTGGSYEQYF. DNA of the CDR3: TGTGCCAGCAATACAGGGGGCTCCTACGAGCAGTACTTC. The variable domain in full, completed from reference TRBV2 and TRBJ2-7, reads EPEVTQTPSHQVTQMGQEVILRCVPISNHLYFYWYRQILGQKVEFLVSFYNNEISEKSEIFDDQFSVERPDGSNFTLKIRSTKLEDSAMYFCASNTGGSYEQYFGPGTRLTVT.

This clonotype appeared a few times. The CDR3 here is CASSDSGNEQFF. The CDR3 DNA reads as TGTGCCAGCAGTGATAGCGGCAATGAGCAGTTCTTC. The chain couples TRBV6-1 to TRBJ2-1; D is possibly TRBD2 (6 bases). The CDR3 loop spans 12 amino acids. V was clipped by 3 bases and J by 6 bases, with 6 bases between them. Germline V gene lookup returns CDR1 MNHNS and CDR2 SASEGT.

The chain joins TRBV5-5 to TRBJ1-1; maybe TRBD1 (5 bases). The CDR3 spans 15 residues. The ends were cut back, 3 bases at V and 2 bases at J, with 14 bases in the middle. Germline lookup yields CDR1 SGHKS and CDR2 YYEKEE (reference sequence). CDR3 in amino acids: CASSSQAGLNTEAFF. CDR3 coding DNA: TGTGCCAGCAGCTCACAGGCGGGCCTAAACACTGAAGCTTTCTTT.

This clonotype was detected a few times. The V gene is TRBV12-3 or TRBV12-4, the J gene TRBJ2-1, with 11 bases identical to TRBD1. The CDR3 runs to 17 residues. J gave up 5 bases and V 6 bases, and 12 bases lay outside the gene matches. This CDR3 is CASSPGPGTGGNNEQFF. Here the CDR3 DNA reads TGTGCCAGCAGCCCGGGCCCCGGGACAGGGGGTAACAATGAGCAGTTCTTC.

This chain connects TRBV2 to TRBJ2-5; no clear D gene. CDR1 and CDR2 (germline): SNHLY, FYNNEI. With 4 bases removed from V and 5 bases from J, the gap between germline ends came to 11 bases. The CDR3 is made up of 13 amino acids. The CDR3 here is CASSGNGGETQYF. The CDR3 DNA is TGTGCCAGCAGTGGAAATGGCGGCGAGACCCAGTACTTC.

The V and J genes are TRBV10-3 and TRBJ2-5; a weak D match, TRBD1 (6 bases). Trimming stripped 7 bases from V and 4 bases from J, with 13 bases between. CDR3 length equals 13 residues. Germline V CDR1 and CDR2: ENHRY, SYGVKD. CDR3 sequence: CAIKGEFLETQYF. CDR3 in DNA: TGTGCCATCAAGGGGGAGTTTTTAGAGACCCAGTACTTC.

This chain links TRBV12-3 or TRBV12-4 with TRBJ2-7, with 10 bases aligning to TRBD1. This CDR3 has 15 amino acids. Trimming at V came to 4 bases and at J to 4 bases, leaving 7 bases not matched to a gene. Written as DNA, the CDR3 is TGTGCCAGCAGTTCCGGGACAGGGGCTACGTACGAGCAGTACTTC. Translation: CASSSGTGATYEQYF.